This T cell receptor beta chain was identified during a study of a mutant IDH1 vaccine in newly diagnosed glioma. About the research overall: Commencement of vaccination occurred 4-6 weeks following radiotherapy alone, or concurrently with temozolomide cycles. Treated patients comprised approximately 62% males and approximately 38% females, mean age approximately 42 years. The V12 visit happened in week 35, and the V13 visit happened in week 47.

Time point of the sample: week 35, safety follow-up. The study gave 300 ug of mutant IDH1 20-mer peptide per vaccine dose, with topical imiquimod. This table comes from immunoSEQ multiplex PCR, and its TCRdb copy is limited to in-frame clones, with some not included. The table has approximately 61,000 clones, roughly 76% seen once. Concerning this clone itself: Antigen: not known.

Germline assignment: CDR1 MDHEN and CDR2 SYDVKM. V gave up 6 bases and J gave up 3 bases, with 14 bases separating them. The CDR3 contains 15 residues. The sample here was PBMCs, taken from a glioma patient whose treatment included an IDH1 peptide vaccine. The receptor was derived from a man aged 35-49 years with glioma. The gene calls are TRBV28 and TRBJ1-4; D is ambiguous. In nucleotides, the CDR3 is TGTGCCAGCAGCAAGCCGGGTGTAGCTAATGAAAAACTGTTTTTT. It yields the protein CASSKPGVANEKLFF.